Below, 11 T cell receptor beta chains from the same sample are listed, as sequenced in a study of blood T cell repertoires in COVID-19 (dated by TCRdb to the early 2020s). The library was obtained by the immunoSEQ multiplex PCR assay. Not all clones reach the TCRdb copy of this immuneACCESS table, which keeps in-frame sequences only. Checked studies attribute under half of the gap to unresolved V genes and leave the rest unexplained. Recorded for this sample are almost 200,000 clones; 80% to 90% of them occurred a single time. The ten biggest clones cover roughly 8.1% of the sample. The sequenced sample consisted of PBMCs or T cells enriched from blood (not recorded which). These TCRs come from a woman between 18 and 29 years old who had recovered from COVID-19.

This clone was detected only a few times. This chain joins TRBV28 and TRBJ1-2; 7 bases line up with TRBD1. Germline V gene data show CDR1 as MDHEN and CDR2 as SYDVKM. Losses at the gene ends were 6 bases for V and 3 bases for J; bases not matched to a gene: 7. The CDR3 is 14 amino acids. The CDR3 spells CASSSPGQHYGYTF. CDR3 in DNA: TGTGCCAGCAGCTCACCGGGACAGCACTATGGCTACACCTTC.

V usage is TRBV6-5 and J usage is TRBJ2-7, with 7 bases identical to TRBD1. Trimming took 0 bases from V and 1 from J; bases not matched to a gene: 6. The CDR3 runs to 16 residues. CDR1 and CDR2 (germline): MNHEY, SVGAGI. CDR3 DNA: TGTGCCAGCAGTTACTCGAGGGGGACAGCTTCCTACGAGCAGTACTTC. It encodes CASSYSRGTASYEQYF.

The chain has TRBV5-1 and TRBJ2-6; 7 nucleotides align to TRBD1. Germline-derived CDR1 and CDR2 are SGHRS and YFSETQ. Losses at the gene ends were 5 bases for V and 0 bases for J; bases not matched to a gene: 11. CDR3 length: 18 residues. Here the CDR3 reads CASRLTTGVRSGANVLTF. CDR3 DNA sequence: TGCGCCAGCAGGCTAACAACAGGGGTGCGCTCTGGGGCCAACGTCCTGACTTTC.

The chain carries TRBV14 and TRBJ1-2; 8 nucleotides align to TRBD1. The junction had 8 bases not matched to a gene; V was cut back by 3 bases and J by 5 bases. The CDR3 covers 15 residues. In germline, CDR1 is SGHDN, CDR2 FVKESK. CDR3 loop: CASSQYRQGPYGYTF. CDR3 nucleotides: TGTGCCAGCAGCCAGTACCGACAGGGGCCATATGGCTACACCTTC.

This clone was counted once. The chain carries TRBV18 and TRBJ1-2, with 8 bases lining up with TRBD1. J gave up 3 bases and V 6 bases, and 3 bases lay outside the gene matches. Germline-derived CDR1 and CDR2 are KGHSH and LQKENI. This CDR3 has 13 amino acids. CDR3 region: CASSTDRDYGYTF. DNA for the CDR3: TGTGCCAGCTCGACGGACAGGGACTATGGCTACACCTTC.

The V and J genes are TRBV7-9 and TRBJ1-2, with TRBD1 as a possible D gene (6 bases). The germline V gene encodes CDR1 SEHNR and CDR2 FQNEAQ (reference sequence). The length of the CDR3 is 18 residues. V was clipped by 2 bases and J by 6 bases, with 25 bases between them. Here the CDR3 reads CASSLLFINRVEFHGYTF. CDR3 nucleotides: TGTGCCAGCAGCTTACTATTTATTAACAGGGTCGAGTTTCATGGCTACACCTTC.

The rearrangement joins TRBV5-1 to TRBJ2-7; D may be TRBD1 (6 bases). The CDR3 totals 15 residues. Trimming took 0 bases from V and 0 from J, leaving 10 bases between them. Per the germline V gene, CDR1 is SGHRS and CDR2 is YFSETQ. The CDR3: CASSLGQVASYEQYF. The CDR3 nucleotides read TGCGCCAGCAGCTTGGGACAGGTAGCCTCCTACGAGCAGTACTTC.

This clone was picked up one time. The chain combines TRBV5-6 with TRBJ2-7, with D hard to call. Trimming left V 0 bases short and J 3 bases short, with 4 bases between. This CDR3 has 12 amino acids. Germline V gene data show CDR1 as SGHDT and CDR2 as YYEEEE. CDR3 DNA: TGTGCCAGCAGCTTGGCCAACTACGAGCAGTACTTC. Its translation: CASSLANYEQYF.

The CDR3 reads CASSWSEGYEQYF. CDR3 DNA: TGTGCCAGCAGTTGGTCGGAGGGATACGAGCAGTACTTC. The chain employs TRBV27 and TRBJ2-7, with D perhaps matching TRBD2 (6 bases). The CDR3 is 13 residues long. V was trimmed by 4 bases and J by 4 bases, leaving 11 bases between them. Germline CDR1 reads MNHEY; CDR2 reads SMNVEV (reference sequence).

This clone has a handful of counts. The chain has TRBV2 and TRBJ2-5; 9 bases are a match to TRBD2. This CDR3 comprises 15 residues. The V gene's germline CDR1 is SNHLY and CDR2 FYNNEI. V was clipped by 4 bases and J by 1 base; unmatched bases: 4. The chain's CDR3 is CASSVLAGSQETQYF. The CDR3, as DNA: TGTGCCAGCAGTGTCCTAGCGGGGTCCCAAGAGACCCAGTACTTC.

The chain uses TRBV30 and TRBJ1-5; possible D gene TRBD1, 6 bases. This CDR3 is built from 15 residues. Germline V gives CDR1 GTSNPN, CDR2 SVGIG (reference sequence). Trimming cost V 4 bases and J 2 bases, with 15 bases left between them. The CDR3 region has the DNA TGTGCCTGGACCGGTTGGGGGGGCGGCAATCAGCCCCAGCATTTT. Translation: CAWTGWGGGNQPQHF. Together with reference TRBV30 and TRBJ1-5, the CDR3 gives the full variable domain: SQTIHQWPATLVQPVGSPLSLECTVEGTSNPNLYWYRQAAGRGLQLLFYSVGIGQISSEVPQNLSASRPQDRQFILSSKKLLLSDSGFYLCAWTGWGGGNQPQHFGDGTRLSIL.